The 13 T cell receptor beta chains given below trace back to one sample, sequenced in a study of regulatory T cells in long-lasting Graves disease (dated by TCRdb to 2020 to 2022). Libraries were prepared through multiplex PCR. The listed sequencing device is Illumina HiSeq 4000. CDR3 regions were amplified by Arm-PCR with iRepertoire HTBI primers to construct TCR beta libraries. TCRdb redid the processing of the public reads, applying fastp at Q25 and MiXCR, and retained in-frame beta chains. Here each entry gathers all rows of one CDR3 protein and keeps the most common genes and DNA. Recorded for this sample are some 560,000 distinct CDR3 sequences; roughly 15% of them occurred a single time. Clones ranked in the top ten supply 20% to 25% of the sample. What the time point label conveys for this sample: newly diagnosed GD, antithyroid drugs for less than 3 months. RNA was extracted from PBMCs in TRIzol for both TCR sequencing and RNA sequencing.

Another study also made use of these data, one on T cells in Graves' hyperthyroidism and ophthalmopathy.

The sample here was peripheral blood mononuclear cells (PBMCs), taken at new diagnosis, from a patient treated with antithyroid drugs. The receptors derive from a woman aged 40-60 years with Graves disease. Donor details come from another sample of the same person, matched by shared clones.

This chain uses TRBV2 with TRBJ1-6; D call uncertain. CDR1 and CDR2 (germline): SNHLY, FYNNEI. The CDR3 is 13 amino acids. V was shortened by 6 bases and J by 8 bases, with 11 bases between the two germline ends. In DNA form, the CDR3 reads TGTGCCAGCAGGACATTATCTGATTCACCCCTCCACTTT. Protein product: CASRTLSDSPLHF.

This clonotype was counted only a few times. The chain has TRBV7-9 and TRBJ2-3; D is ambiguous. CDR3 length equals 15 residues. The V end was cut by 5 bases, the J end by 2 bases, with 14 bases between. CDR1 is SEHNR, CDR2 FQNEAQ, per germline (reference sequence). DNA for the CDR3: TGTGCCAGCAGCGCCCGTTTGAAGTCCACAGATACGCAGTATTTT. Protein: CASSARLKSTDTQYF.

This clonotype was detected many times. CDR3: CSARKGYEQFF. The CDR3 DNA reads TGCAGTGCTAGAAAGGGGTATGAGCAGTTCTTC. This chain joins TRBV20-1 and TRBJ2-1; a weak D match, TRBD1 (5 bases). The CDR3 totals 11 residues. Germline CDR1 and CDR2: DFQATT and SNEGSKA (reference sequence). The V end was cut by 2 bases, the J end by 8 bases, with 7 bases between.

This clonotype was seen ten or more times. This rearrangement joins TRBV6-1 to TRBJ1-2; maybe TRBD1 (6 bases). Germline loops: CDR1 MNHNS, CDR2 SASEGT. The germline V and J ends were trimmed by 8 bases and 4 bases, with 11 bases remaining between them. This CDR3 contains 12 residues. This chain's CDR3 is CASEGGRYGYTF. Here the CDR3 DNA reads TGTGCCAGCGAGGGGGGCCGCTATGGCTACACCTTC.

This clonotype was counted many times. The rearrangement uses TRBV27 and TRBJ1-2; 9 bases match TRBD1. V lost 8 bases and J lost 8; bases outside the gene matches: 12. This CDR3 spans 14 amino acids. The germline V gene encodes CDR1 MNHEY and CDR2 SMNVEV (reference sequence). The CDR3 spells CASRFLGTGSGYTF. CDR3 DNA sequence: TGTGCCAGCCGATTCCTAGGGACAGGGAGCGGCTACACCTTC.

This clonotype was picked up many times. CDR3 DNA: TGTGCCAGCAGCTTAGCTTTCGGGATCTACAATGAGCAGTTCTTC. It translates to CASSLAFGIYNEQFF. The genes are TRBV7-2 and TRBJ2-1; possibly TRBD2 for D (5 bases). Germline-derived CDR1 and CDR2 are SGHTA and FQGNSA. Trimming cost V 0 bases and J 3 bases, with 9 bases left between them. The CDR3 length is 15 residues.

In its sample, this clonotype was seen many times. The rearrangement uses TRBV2 and TRBJ2-1, with a tentative D call TRBD1 (6 bases). Trimming removed 5 bases at V and 5 bases at J, with 16 bases between. CDR3 length equals 15 residues. CDR1 is SNHLY and CDR2 is FYNNEI in the germline V gene. CDR3 in amino acids: CASSIRGRGDNEQFF. Here the CDR3 DNA reads TGTGCCAGCAGTATCAGGGGTCGGGGCGACAATGAGCAGTTCTTC.

J is TRBJ2-7 and V is TRBV6-9; D possibly corresponds to TRBD2 (5 bases). Trimming removed 2 bases at V and 2 bases at J, with 10 bases between. The CDR3 is 14 residues long. Germline V gene lookup returns CDR1 MNHGY and CDR2 SVAAGI. In nucleotides, the CDR3 is TGTGCCAGCAGTTATGGGAGTTCCACCTACGAGCAGTACTTC. Its translation is CASSYGSSTYEQYF.

This clonotype was picked up a small number of times. This chain uses TRBV27 with TRBJ1-1, with TRBD1 matching 9 bases. The CDR3 spans 14 residues. CDR1 and CDR2 from the germline V gene are MNHEY and SMNVEV (reference sequence). J gave up 6 bases and V 6 bases, and 8 bases lay outside the gene matches. CDR3 sequence (DNA): TGTGCCAGCAGCACCGGGACAGGGTCCTCTGAAGCTTTCTTT. This translates into CASSTGTGSSEAFF.

This clonotype was observed at least ten times. The rearrangement joins TRBV5-1 to TRBJ2-5; D perhaps matches TRBD1 (6 bases). The CDR3 is made up of 14 amino acids. Germline lookup yields CDR1 SGHRS and CDR2 YFSETQ. V lost 5 bases and J lost 2, with 13 bases in between. Here the CDR3 reads CASREGTIQETQYF. The CDR3 DNA reads as TGCGCCAGCAGGGAAGGGACAATTCAAGAGACCCAGTACTTC.

This clonotype has more than one count but fewer than ten. This sequence joins TRBV19 and TRBJ1-2; D gene unclear. Germline V CDR1 and CDR2: LNHDA, SQIVND (reference sequence). The CDR3 runs to 14 residues. V was pared by 6 bases and J by 6 bases, with 17 bases between. The CDR3, as DNA: TGTGCCAGTAGCATACCCGCAGATTCAGATGGCTACACCTTC. It translates to CASSIPADSDGYTF.

This rearrangement joins TRBV2 to TRBJ1-6; D not resolved. Germline V gives CDR1 SNHLY, CDR2 FYNNEI. The CDR3 runs to 12 residues. V was shortened by 8 bases and J by 9 bases, with 11 bases between the two germline ends. CDR3 nucleotides: TGTGCCAGCGGAGGGATCTCTTCACCCCTCCACTTT. Protein: CASGGISSPLHF. Complete variable domain (other parts from reference TRBV2 and TRBJ1-6): EPEVTQTPSHQVTQMGQEVILRCVPISNHLYFYWYRQILGQKVEFLVSFYNNEISEKSEIFDDQFSVERPDGSNFTLKIRSTKLEDSAMYFCASGGISSPLHFGNGTRLTVT.

About this clonotype itself: A much more abundant neighbour one base away suggests this may be a read error. This chain connects TRBV11-2 to TRBJ2-7; D possibly corresponds to TRBD2 (6 bases). The CDR3 is made up of 12 amino acids. The germline V gene encodes CDR1 SGHAT and CDR2 FQNNGV. DNA for the CDR3: TGTGCCAGCAGCTTCGGGGACTCCGAGCAGCACTTC. Amino acid sequence: CASSFGDSEQHF.